The 9 T cell receptor beta chains below come from one sample, sequenced in a study of shared clonotypes between healthy human individuals. Using immunoSEQ multiplex PCR, the repertoire was profiled, and TCRdb retains in-frame clones only, with some absent. The sample records some 2,500,000 clones, 92% being singletons. Material for sequencing was naive CD4+ T cells from PBMCs. Indicated subset: CD45RA+ positively selected. The receptor set was obtained from a man aged 18 to 30 in good health. Some clones in this sample may be carry-over from other donors' samples.

For the CDR3, the DNA is TGTGCCACCAGCGGCATAGGAGGTTTTGACACCATATATTTT. Protein sequence: CATSGIGGFDTIYF. This chain links TRBV15 with TRBJ1-3; no firm D call. Germline loops: CDR1 LNHNV, CDR2 YYDKDF (reference sequence). Trimming removed 5 bases at V and 8 bases at J, with 16 bases between. The CDR3 length is 14 residues.

This clone appeared once. This chain links TRBV7-9 with TRBJ1-5; 7 nucleotides align to TRBD1. Per the germline V gene, CDR1 is SEHNR and CDR2 is FQNEAQ (reference sequence). V trimming: 8 bases; J trimming: 1 base; junction bases outside the gene matches: 5. The CDR3 covers 14 residues. CDR3 in DNA: TGTGCCAGCGGACCAGGGGGAAGCAATCAGCCCCAGCATTTT. Translating gives CASGPGGSNQPQHF. The whole variable domain, remainder taken from reference TRBV7-9 and TRBJ1-5, is DTGVSQNPRHKITKRGQNVTFRCDPISEHNRLYWYRQTLGQGPEFLTYFQNEAQLEKSRLLSDRFSAERPKGSFSTLEIQRTEQGDSAMYLCASGPGGSNQPQHFGDGTRLSIL.

This clone was seen just once. Other nucleotide sequences in the sample specify the same CDR3. In nucleotides, the CDR3 is TGTGCCAGCAGTCCCAGGACTAGCGGCTACGAGCAGTACTTC. This codes for CASSPRTSGYEQYF. The chain couples TRBV6-5 to TRBJ2-7, with TRBD2 matching over 10 bases. The junction had 4 bases not matched to a gene; V was cut back by 5 bases and J by 3 bases. Germline CDR1 is MNHEY and CDR2 is SVGAGI. The CDR3 length is 14 residues.

The J gene is TRBJ1-1, the V gene TRBV5-4; maybe TRBD1 (6 bases). Deletions cut 2 bases from V and 5 bases from J, with 19 bases between. This CDR3 comprises 16 residues. Per germline, CDR1 SGHNT and CDR2 YYREEE (reference sequence). CDR3 sequence: CASSLRKQGGWTEAFF. The CDR3 DNA reads TGTGCCAGCAGCTTACGAAAACAGGGTGGGTGGACTGAAGCTTTCTTT.

V usage is TRBV19 and J usage is TRBJ2-6; TRBD1 agrees at 10 bases. The V and J ends lost 5 bases and 1 base, in that order; junction bases with no gene match: 8. In germline, CDR1 is LNHDA, CDR2 SQIVND (reference sequence). CDR3 length equals 18 residues. CDR3 sequence (DNA): TGTGCCAGTAGTCAGAAGGGGACAGGGGCGTCTGGGGCCAACGTCCTGACTTTC. It encodes CASSQKGTGASGANVLTF.

This chain uses TRBV4-1 with TRBJ2-3; tentative D call: TRBD2 (6 bases). Germline V CDR1 and CDR2: MGHRA, YSYEKL. The CDR3 consists of 16 residues. Trimming removed 0 bases from V and 0 bases from J, with 10 bases in between. DNA for the CDR3: TGCGCCAGCAGCCAAGACGGAGGGACTAGCACAGATACGCAGTATTTT. Amino acid sequence: CASSQDGGTSTDTQYF.

The CDR3 protein is CAWSDYGLLQYF. The CDR3 nucleotides are TGTGCCTGGAGTGATTATGGTTTACTCCAGTACTTC. V and J are TRBV30 and TRBJ2-4; D is unresolved. The CDR3 loop spans 12 amino acids. Trimming shortened V by 1 base and J by 13 bases, and 14 bases separated the two germline ends. Germline V gene data show CDR1 as GTSNPN and CDR2 as SVGIG (reference sequence).

The gene calls are TRBV7-9 and TRBJ2-1, with D possibly TRBD2 on 5 matching bases. This CDR3 region has 15 residues. Germline V lookup: CDR1 SEHNR, CDR2 FQNEAQ (reference sequence). Trimming left V 0 bases short and J 7 bases short, with 13 bases between. CDR3 sequence reads: CASSLAGIRGNEQFF. CDR3 bases: TGTGCCAGCAGCTTAGCCGGAATACGGGGAAATGAGCAGTTCTTC. The full variable domain, completed using reference TRBV7-9 and TRBJ2-1, is DTGVSQNPRHKITKRGQNVTFRCDPISEHNRLYWYRQTLGQGPEFLTYFQNEAQLEKSRLLSDRFSAERPKGSFSTLEIQRTEQGDSAMYLCASSLAGIRGNEQFFGPGTRLTVL.

This rearrangement joins TRBV7-9 to TRBJ1-1; the D is unclear. CDR3 length equals 16 residues. Trimming cost V 2 bases and J 0 bases, with 13 bases left between them. The V gene's germline CDR1 is SEHNR and CDR2 FQNEAQ (reference sequence). The CDR3 loop is CASSLKPPGVNTEAFF. The CDR3 region has the DNA TGTGCCAGCAGCTTAAAACCCCCGGGAGTGAACACTGAAGCTTTCTTT. Together with reference TRBV7-9 and TRBJ1-1, the CDR3 gives the full variable domain: DTGVSQNPRHKITKRGQNVTFRCDPISEHNRLYWYRQTLGQGPEFLTYFQNEAQLEKSRLLSDRFSAERPKGSFSTLEIQRTEQGDSAMYLCASSLKPPGVNTEAFFGQGTRLTVV.